This T cell receptor beta chain came from a study of beta chain features in type 1 diabetes. On the study more broadly: Cell yields, age and gender were similar between patients and healthy donors. General study findings and limits: Moderately but significantly shorter TCRB CDR3s were found in Type 1 diabetes patients in all four CD4+ subsets.

Expressed TCRB transcripts were sequenced because the isolated RNA had all been reverse transcribed beforehand. Only in-frame clones appear in the TCRdb table, and some are missing; sequencing was by immunoSEQ multiplex PCR. The table has roughly 500,000 clones, 30% seen once. CD4+ cells of the naive, central memory, regulatory and stem cell-like memory types were sorted via CD45RO/CCR7/CD25/CD127/CD95/CD27. Regarding this clone: What it binds is unknown.

Germline lookup yields CDR1 MGHRA and CDR2 YSYEKL. CDR3 size: 18 residues. V was clipped by 6 bases and J by 1 base; unmatched bases: 13. The sequenced sample was naive CD4+ T cells from blood. The chain is built from TRBV4-1 and TRBJ2-5, with TRBD2 matching 11 bases. This TCR was recovered from a man between 18 and 35 years old in good health. The CDR3 sequence: CASSQTGTSGRAQETQYF. Here the CDR3 DNA reads TGCGCCAGCAGTCAAACGGGAACTAGCGGGAGAGCCCAAGAGACCCAGTACTTC.